Each of the 20 T cell receptor beta chains below was sequenced from the same sample in a study of shared clonotypes between healthy human individuals. The method was immunoSEQ multiplex PCR; TCRdb's version includes in-frame clones alone and lacks a portion of them. The sample lists about 2.4 million clones, around nine tenths occurring once. The sample comprised naive CD4+ T cells sorted from blood. Subset here: CD45RA+ positively selected. These receptors all come from a man aged 18 to 30 in good health.

DNA of the CDR3: TGTGCCAGTAGTTCCCGACAGGGGTCCTACGAGCAGTACTTC. Protein: CASSSRQGSYEQYF. The rearrangement links TRBV19 to TRBJ2-7; 8 nucleotides agree with TRBD1. The V and J ends lost 5 bases and 1 base, in that order; junction bases with no gene match: 4. From germline, CDR1 is LNHDA and CDR2 SQIVND (reference sequence). This CDR3 has 14 amino acids.

The chain joins TRBV19 to TRBJ2-1; D may correspond to TRBD1 or TRBD2 (5 bases each). Germline V gene data show CDR1 as LNHDA and CDR2 as SQIVND (reference sequence). The CDR3 is 14 residues long. Trimming left V 4 bases short and J 2 bases short, with 9 bases between. CDR3 sequence: CASSTTGPYNEQFF. In DNA form, the CDR3 reads TGTGCCAGTAGTACTACGGGACCCTACAATGAGCAGTTCTTC.

CDR3 sequence reads: CASRTSDSSSQPQHF. The CDR3 nucleotides are TGTGCCAGCAGAACATCGGACAGTAGTTCGCAGCCCCAGCATTTT. The rearrangement joins TRBV6-6 to TRBJ1-5, with D tentatively TRBD1 (6 bases). This CDR3 region has 15 residues. The V end lost 6 bases, the J end lost 7 bases, and 19 bases lay between the germline ends. Germline V gene data show CDR1 as MNHNY and CDR2 as SVGAGI (reference sequence).

Concerning this clone: Relative to the germline gene, one junction end is altered; a read error may explain this. V usage is TRBV7-7 and J usage is TRBJ1-2; 9 nucleotides line up with TRBD1. The CDR3 totals 18 residues. Germline CDR1 is SSHAT and CDR2 is FNYEAQ (reference sequence). The CDR3 protein is CASTQGPGQGPCSYGYTF. CDR3 nucleotide sequence: TGTGCTAGCACTCAAGGCCCGGGACAGGGTCCCTGTAGCTATGGCTACACCTTC.

The chain's CDR3 is CASSLDGRGYNEQFF. DNA for the CDR3: TGCGCCAGCAGCTTGGACGGGAGAGGCTACAATGAGCAGTTCTTC. This chain connects TRBV5-1 to TRBJ2-1, with a tentative D call TRBD2 (6 bases). The germline V and J ends were trimmed by 0 bases and 3 bases, with 10 bases remaining between them. Germline V lookup: CDR1 SGHRS, CDR2 YFSETQ. The CDR3 consists of 15 residues.

Points on this clone: The same CDR3 also results from other DNA sequences found in this sample. The rearrangement uses TRBV5-1 and TRBJ2-5; D uncertain. The CDR3 runs to 13 residues. Germline-derived CDR1 and CDR2 are SGHRS and YFSETQ. V was pared by 4 bases and J by 1 base, with 8 bases between. CDR3 amino acids: CASSPPRQETQYF. Here the CDR3 DNA reads TGCGCCAGCAGCCCCCCACGCCAAGAGACCCAGTACTTC.

The chain joins TRBV7-9 to TRBJ1-1; D may be TRBD1 (5 bases). Germline V gene sequence: CDR1 SEHNR, CDR2 FQNEAQ (reference sequence). Trimming shortened V by 4 bases and J by 0 bases, and 12 bases separated the two germline ends. The CDR3 is 15 amino acids. CDR3 nucleotide sequence: TGTGCCAGCAGCTCCCGGGGGAGGGTGAACACTGAAGCTTTCTTT. Its translation: CASSSRGRVNTEAFF.

As concerns this clone: This sample includes further DNA sequences coding for the same CDR3. The chain joins TRBV28 to TRBJ2-7; D is perhaps TRBD2 (5 bases). The V gene lost 8 bases and the J gene lost 3 bases, with 5 bases spanning the gap. There are 10 residues in the CDR3. CDR1 is MDHEN and CDR2 is SYDVKM in the germline V gene. CDR3 sequence reads: CASGSYEQYF. CDR3 DNA sequence: TGTGCCAGCGGGAGCTACGAGCAGTACTTC.

A word on this clone: The same CDR3 is also encoded by other DNA sequences in this sample. The chain uses TRBV19 and TRBJ2-7, with 7 bases aligning to TRBD1. This CDR3 is built from 14 residues. CDR1 and CDR2 (germline): LNHDA, SQIVND (reference sequence). With V trimmed by 5 bases and J by 3 bases, 7 bases remained unmatched. The CDR3 here is CASSPRTGGYEQYF. CDR3 DNA sequence: TGTGCCAGTAGTCCTCGGACAGGCGGCTACGAGCAGTACTTC.

V is TRBV6-5 and J is TRBJ1-2, with 8 bases matching TRBD1. V lost 6 bases and J lost 3; bases outside the gene matches: 3. The CDR3 is 13 amino acids. Germline V gene sequence: CDR1 MNHEY, CDR2 SVGAGI. The CDR3 DNA reads as TGTGCCAGCAGACAGGGGGTTGACTATGGCTACACCTTC. Protein sequence: CASRQGVDYGYTF.

The chain carries TRBV7-9 and TRBJ2-3; D is uncertain. CDR3 length: 18 residues. The V and J ends lost 1 base and 3 bases respectively, with 20 bases between them. The germline V gene has CDR1 SEHNR and CDR2 FQNEAQ (reference sequence). CDR3 sequence: CASSLGAWMAEWTDTQYF. For the CDR3, the DNA is TGTGCCAGCAGCTTAGGGGCTTGGATGGCAGAATGGACAGATACGCAGTATTTT.

As to this clone: Different DNA sequences within this sample yield the same CDR3. The chain combines TRBV15 with TRBJ2-2, with TRBD1 identical over 7 bases. With 1 base clipped from V and 2 bases from J, the junction kept 1 base outside the gene matches. The CDR3 consists of 15 residues. Per germline, CDR1 LNHNV and CDR2 YYDKDF (reference sequence). The CDR3 protein is CATSRGQGNTGELFF. DNA for the CDR3: TGTGCCACCAGCAGAGGACAGGGTAACACCGGGGAGCTGTTTTTT. The full variable domain, in which reference TRBV15 and TRBJ2-2 provide the parts outside the CDR3, is DAMVIQNPRYQVTQFGKPVTLSCSQTLNHNVMYWYQQKSSQAPKLLFHYYDKDFNNEADTPDNFQSRRPNTSFCFLDIRSPGLGDTAMYLCATSRGQGNTGELFFGEGSRLTVL.

The chain links TRBV30 to TRBJ2-3; D might be TRBD2 (6 bases). The CDR3 totals 15 residues. Germline V gene sequence: CDR1 GTSNPN, CDR2 SVGIG (reference sequence). The V end lost 0 bases, the J end lost 6 bases, and 16 bases lay between the germline ends. The CDR3, as DNA: TGTGCCTGGAGTGTGGGGGGAGCACAGGCCGATACGCAGTATTTT. Amino acid sequence: CAWSVGGAQADTQYF.

This sequence joins TRBV6-1 and TRBJ2-1; D gene uncertain. This CDR3 is built from 14 residues. Per germline, CDR1 MNHNS and CDR2 SASEGT. V gave up 10 bases and J gave up 0 bases, with 13 bases separating them. CDR3 nucleotide sequence: TGTGCCATCGGTCGGGTTAACTCCTACAATGAGCAGTTCTTC. Encoded protein: CAIGRVNSYNEQFF.

This chain connects TRBV29-1 to TRBJ2-5; D may be TRBD2 (7 bases). Judging by the DNA end, TRBJ2-7 fits better; the J call may be wrong. The CDR3 is 14 residues long. Germline values: CDR1 SQVTM, CDR2 ANQGSEA. CDR3 sequence: CSVDRGANSYEQYF. CDR3 DNA: TGCAGCGTTGATCGGGGGGCGAACTCCTACGAGCAGTACTTC.

The chain has TRBV5-6 and TRBJ2-1; TRBD1 agrees at 8 bases. There are 15 residues in the CDR3. J gave up 6 bases and V 4 bases, and 9 bases lay outside the gene matches. Looked up from germline, CDR1 is SGHDT and CDR2 is YYEEEE. CDR3 in amino acids: CASSGWTGSSNEQFF. CDR3 nucleotide sequence: TGTGCCAGCAGCGGATGGACAGGGTCATCCAATGAGCAGTTCTTC.

This clone has just one count. The genes are TRBV6-1 and TRBJ1-6; D unresolved. CDR3 length: 15 residues. Germline loops: CDR1 MNHNS, CDR2 SASEGT. V shed 3 bases and J shed 10 bases, with 16 bases lying between them. The DNA for the CDR3 is TGTGCCAGCAGTGATCGGTCCCCCAAGGTCTCACCCCTCCACTTT. Its protein is CASSDRSPKVSPLHF.

The chain has TRBV30 and TRBJ1-6; 7 nucleotides line up with TRBD1. Germline V gives CDR1 GTSNPN, CDR2 SVGIG (reference sequence). After removal of 3 bases from V and 7 bases from J, the junction contained 9 bases not matched to a gene. The CDR3 consists of 15 residues. The CDR3 nucleotides are TGTGCCTGGAGCCCTTCTGACAGGGACAATTCACCCCTCCACTTT. Translated, it gives CAWSPSDRDNSPLHF.

This chain uses TRBV20-1 with TRBJ1-2; D gene uncertain. Germline-derived CDR1 and CDR2 are DFQATT and SNEGSKA (reference sequence). The V gene lost 5 bases and the J gene lost 10 bases, with 14 bases spanning the gap. The CDR3 has 11 residues. The CDR3 region has the DNA TGCAGTGCTTCTTCGGGTGTTCTCTACACCTTC. Translated: CSASSGVLYTF.

V gene TRBV6-5 combines with J gene TRBJ2-2; 9 bases map to TRBD2. J gave up 7 bases and V 10 bases, and 7 bases lay outside the gene matches. The CDR3 covers 13 residues. CDR1 is MNHEY, CDR2 SVGAGI, per germline. The CDR3 loop reads CATRTSAFGELFF. CDR3 nucleotides: TGTGCCACCCGGACTAGCGCTTTCGGGGAGCTGTTTTTT.